This entry lists 18 T cell receptor beta chains sequenced from one sample in a study of CD8+ T cells in alopecia areata. Described treatment: oral pan-JAK inhibitor, 5-10 mg twice daily. Reverse transcribed after extraction, RNA yielded cDNA as the sequencing template. Generated by immunoSEQ multiplex PCR, the TCRdb table keeps only in-frame clones and is missing some. The sample yields under 250,000 clones, more than 60% seen once. Sequencing was performed on CD4+ T cells sorted from blood, taken between weeks 43 and 45, from a patient treated with tofacitinib. Receptor source: a human donor with alopecia areata.

This clone is a singleton in its sample. The J gene is TRBJ2-6, the V gene TRBV28; D is possibly TRBD2 (6 bases). Germline values: CDR1 MDHEN, CDR2 SYDVKM. The CDR3 spans 15 residues. V shed 5 bases and J shed 2 bases, with 10 bases lying between them. CDR3 sequence: CASSTAGTGANVLTF. The CDR3 region has the DNA TGTGCCAGCAGTACGGCGGGGACTGGGGCCAACGTCCTGACTTTC.

The chain combines TRBV11-1 with TRBJ2-1; tentative D call: TRBD2 (6 bases). Germline values: CDR1 SGHAT, CDR2 FQDESV (reference sequence). The CDR3 is 14 amino acids. Deletions cut 8 bases from V and 3 bases from J, with 14 bases between. CDR3 DNA: TGTGCCAGCGGCCAGGGACTTTTCTACAATGAGCAGTTCTTC. Amino acids: CASGQGLFYNEQFF.

The chain is built from TRBV29-1 and TRBJ1-5, with 7 positions matching TRBD1. Trimming at V came to 7 bases and at J to 7 bases, leaving 7 bases not matched to a gene. The CDR3 extends over 12 amino acids. Germline V CDR1 and CDR2: SQVTM, ANQGSEA. The CDR3 spells CSARQGQQPQHF. CDR3 bases: TGCAGCGCTAGACAGGGACAACAGCCCCAGCATTTT.

This clone came up a few times. The V call is TRBV11-2, the J call TRBJ1-1; D remains unclear. Trimming took 2 bases from V and 3 from J, leaving 7 bases between them. The CDR3 covers 13 residues. In germline, CDR1 is SGHAT, CDR2 FQNNGV. CDR3 amino acids: CASSLLAHTEAFF. The CDR3 DNA sequence: TGTGCCAGCAGCTTATTGGCTCACACTGAAGCTTTCTTT.

CDR3 nucleotides: TGCAGCGTTGGGCGGGGACTAGCGGGGGGAAGCTCCTACAATGAGCAGTTCTTC. Amino acid sequence: CSVGRGLAGGSSYNEQFF. The V and J genes are TRBV29-1 and TRBJ2-1; 15 bases line up with TRBD2. The CDR3 totals 18 residues. Trimming removed 4 bases from V and 0 bases from J; junction bases left unmatched: 7. Germline V gene sequence: CDR1 SQVTM, CDR2 ANQGSEA.

This chain links TRBV5-6 with TRBJ2-5; D call uncertain. Trimming pared 3 bases from V and 1 base from J, leaving 7 bases between. The CDR3 spans 13 residues. CDR1 and CDR2 (germline): SGHDT, YYEEEE. CDR3 in DNA: TGTGCCAGCAGCTCTCCGAGCCAAGAGACCCAGTACTTC. Protein product: CASSSPSQETQYF.

This chain uses TRBV7-9 with TRBJ1-4; 8 nucleotides align to TRBD1. CDR1 and CDR2 from the germline V gene are SEHNR and FQNEAQ (reference sequence). This CDR3 comprises 15 residues. After removal of 1 base from V and 7 bases from J, the junction contained 5 bases not matched to a gene. The CDR3 reads CASSLGDRRGEKLFF. CDR3 in DNA: TGTGCCAGCAGCTTAGGGGACAGGAGGGGTGAAAAACTGTTTTTT. Full variable domain (missing parts from reference TRBV7-9 and TRBJ1-4): DTGVSQNPRHKITKRGQNVTFRCDPISEHNRLYWYRQTLGQGPEFLTYFQNEAQLEKSRLLSDRFSAERPKGSFSTLEIQRTEQGDSAMYLCASSLGDRRGEKLFFGSGTQLSVL.

The chain employs TRBV14 and TRBJ2-2; no reliable D call. Germline V CDR1 and CDR2: SGHDN, FVKESK. V lost 5 bases, J lost 1 base, and 14 bases lay in between. The CDR3 runs to 16 residues. CDR3: CASSSARLLNTGELFF. CDR3 bases: TGTGCCAGCAGCTCGGCCAGGCTTTTGAACACCGGGGAGCTGTTTTTT. The whole variable domain, filled in from reference TRBV14 and TRBJ2-2, reads EAGVTQFPSHSVIEKGQTVTLRCDPISGHDNLYWYRRVMGKEIKFLLHFVKESKQDESGMPNNRFLAERTGGTYSTLKVQPAELEDSGVYFCASSSARLLNTGELFFGEGSRLTVL.

The genes are TRBV11-2 and TRBJ1-1; no reliable D call. The V and J ends lost 1 base and 4 bases respectively, with 7 bases between them. Germline V gene data show CDR1 as SGHAT and CDR2 as FQNNGV. CDR3 length equals 13 residues. The CDR3 DNA reads TGTGCCAGCAGCTTAGCGGTGACCACTGAAGCTTTCTTT. It encodes CASSLAVTTEAFF.

This chain joins TRBV6-5 and TRBJ2-7; D possibly corresponds to TRBD2 (5 bases). The germline CDR1 and CDR2 sequences are MNHEY and SVGAGI. CDR3 length equals 13 residues. The V end lost 4 bases, the J end lost 3 bases, and 10 bases lay between the germline ends. This chain's CDR3 is CASSSGINYEQYF. The CDR3 DNA is TGTGCCAGCAGTTCCGGGATTAACTACGAGCAGTACTTC.

The chain employs TRBV29-1 and TRBJ2-1, with 10 positions matching TRBD2. The CDR3 consists of 13 residues. The V and J ends lost 6 bases and 8 bases, in that order; junction bases with no gene match: 7. Germline CDR1 SQVTM, CDR2 ANQGSEA. CDR3 DNA sequence: TGCAGCGTCCAGCGGGGGGGCCAGGATGAGCAGTTCTTC. The encoded protein is CSVQRGGQDEQFF.

The V gene is TRBV30, the J gene TRBJ2-5, with D unclear. The CDR3 extends over 14 amino acids. CDR1 GTSNPN and CDR2 SVGIG come from the germline V gene (reference sequence). Between the trimmed V and J ends, which lost 0 bases and 2 bases, there was a span of 10 bases. CDR3 amino acids: CAWSVRRSQETQYF. CDR3 DNA: TGTGCCTGGAGTGTACGACGGAGTCAAGAGACCCAGTACTTC.

Only a few counts were recorded for this clone. This chain joins TRBV27 and TRBJ1-1; the D gene is possibly TRBD1 (5 bases). With 0 bases removed from V and 1 base from J, the gap between germline ends came to 15 bases. Germline-derived CDR1 and CDR2 are MNHEY and SMNVEV (reference sequence). This CDR3 has 17 amino acids. CDR3 in DNA: TGTGCCAGCAGTTTATCGTTGGGGCAGGGCAGGAACACTGAAGCTTTCTTT. Its translation is CASSLSLGQGRNTEAFF.

This clone was detected a few times. V and J are TRBV30 and TRBJ2-3; the D gene could be TRBD1 or TRBD2 (6 bases each). The CDR3 is 15 amino acids. CDR1 and CDR2 (germline): GTSNPN, SVGIG (reference sequence). Trimming shortened V by 0 bases and J by 0 bases, and 10 bases separated the two germline ends. The CDR3 DNA follows: TGTGCCTGGAGTGTGGGGGGCCCTAGCACAGATACGCAGTATTTT. This translates into CAWSVGGPSTDTQYF.

This chain uses TRBV9 with TRBJ2-7; 9 nucleotides match TRBD1. V lost 3 bases and J lost 2; bases outside the gene matches: 9. Germline CDR1 is SGDLS and CDR2 is YYNGEE. The length of the CDR3 is 16 residues. CDR3 residues: CASSADRGGFPYEQYF. For the CDR3, the DNA is TGTGCCAGCAGCGCGGACAGGGGAGGATTCCCCTACGAGCAGTACTTC.

This chain uses TRBV18 with TRBJ2-1, with 9 positions matching TRBD2. The ends lost 3 bases at V and 4 bases at J; junction bases unmatched: 10. The CDR3 runs 17 residues. Germline-derived CDR1 and CDR2 are KGHSH and LQKENI. The CDR3 sequence: CASSPRLLAGDYNEQFF. CDR3 nucleotide sequence: TGTGCCAGCTCACCCCGTCTATTAGCGGGAGATTACAATGAGCAGTTCTTC.

This rearrangement joins TRBV5-6 to TRBJ1-4; D ambiguous. V was clipped by 1 base and J by 8 bases, with 15 bases between them. Per germline, CDR1 SGHDT and CDR2 YYEEEE. This CDR3 is 15 amino acids long. Here the CDR3 DNA reads TGTGCCAGCAGCTTGTCAGTTTCTACGAAGGAAAAACTGTTTTTT. Protein sequence: CASSLSVSTKEKLFF.

The chain has TRBV7-2 and TRBJ2-3; D is tentatively TRBD1 or TRBD2 (5 bases each). This CDR3 spans 15 amino acids. Germline CDR1 reads SGHTA; CDR2 reads FQGNSA. Deletions cut 5 bases from V and 1 base from J, with 13 bases between. The CDR3 spells CASSPQMGRTDTQYF. DNA of the CDR3: TGTGCCAGCAGCCCCCAAATGGGACGCACAGATACGCAGTATTTT.